This T cell receptor (beta chain) was sequenced in a study of neurological immune-mediated disorders (dated by TCRdb to the late 2010s). Regarding the research as a whole: Among the approximately 34 multiple sclerosis patients, relapsing-remitting MS was present in roughly 30 and secondary progressive MS was present in 3. The roughly 110 TCR-beta libraries included longitudinal samples, technical triplicates and paired sorted CD4+ and CD8+ T-cell subsets alongside PBMC samples. Longitudinal HAM/TSP and healthy donors had 3 time-points each (3-40 month intervals). Peripheral blood TCR-beta repertoires from patients with HTLV-I-associated myelopathy (HAM/TSP), patients with multiple sclerosis, and healthy controls were compared in the study using UMI-based sequencing. The cohort was made up of about 65 subjects, consisting of about 14 HAM/TSP patients, 35 or so multiple sclerosis patients and approximately 20 healthy controls.

Its CDR3 holds 15 amino acids, cysteine through phenylalanine. Only CDR3 DNA is held: 45 bases, read in frame from base 1. CDR1 and CDR2 (DFQATT, SNEGSKA) derive from the germline V gene (reference sequence). The V and J ends are trimmed by 0 bases and 0 bases, leaving 8 bases between them. cDNA was synthesized by template-switch 5'RACE using a primer with a 10-nucleotide random unique molecular identifier that tagged each TCR transcript. Over 180 million TCR-beta sequences, covering 15-18 subjects, were produced in each sequencing run. The RNeasy kit was used to extract total RNA. The KAPA Real-time Library Amplification kit was used to amplify TCR-beta VDJ regions with primers for the TCR constant region and the 5'RACE anchor. A first PCR added sample indexes and Illumina adaptors, after which a second PCR increased the library yield. After purification with Ampure beads, the TCR product of roughly 650 bp was size-selected on a 2% E-gel SizeSelection system. Before pooling, libraries had their quality checked on a Bioanalyzer, their concentration measured with Qubit, and their quantity determined with the Kapa Library Quantification kit. An Illumina HiSeq 2500 sequenced the libraries paired-end 2 x 150 bp. To increase sequence diversity, about 25-31% phiX was spiked into each library pool. For the original study's pipeline: The UMI-based MiGEC pipeline processed quality-filtered reads and removed over 75% of raw TCR sequences during error correction. VDJ genes were aligned to IMGT germline references, and clonotypes were defined by unique CDR3 amino acid sequence plus V-J genes. Clonal expansion, Shannon diversity and CDR3 relatedness were evaluated with VDJtools (CalcPairwiseDistances, ClusterSamples), while phylogenetic trees were built in CLCbio workbench. Using coefficient-of-variation modelling across technical triplicates, the study counted a clone as expanded if it had at least 8 unique UMIs. TCRdb trimmed the raw reads at Q25, called clones with MiXCR and kept productive beta chains. Every distinct CDR3 protein forms one entry, paired with its most common genes and DNA. The V and J calls reflect TCRdb's pipeline rather than the authors' work. In all, the sample holds some 80,000 distinct CDR3 sequences, and 5% to 6.5% of those were seen once. The ten largest clones capture approximately 7.9% of the sample.

The sample's time point label is to be understood as: longitudinal time-point 2. Unsorted PBMC libraries were generated from 2 million PBMCs stored in RNAlater at -80 °C until RNA extraction. The multiple sclerosis patients were enrolled in a US clinical protocol that used magnetic resonance imaging to evaluate disease progression. Peripheral blood was subjected to Ficoll-Hypaque density gradient centrifugation to isolate PBMCs, which were then cryopreserved in liquid nitrogen. Notes on this clonotype: Its cognate antigen has yet to be identified. Base-call qualities are not available, and no considerably larger clone is one nucleotide away.

What the research found in general, with its limitations: Expanded clones from different subjects shared no identical CDR3 amino acid sequences, which suggests that TCR-beta repertoires were private in all groups. TCR clonal expansion was greatest in HAM/TSP patients and smallest in MS patients, who ranked below even healthy controls. In a phylogenetic analysis, the repertoires of 18 out of 34 MS patients fell into a single cluster of related CDR3 sequences, pointing to a possible signature at the repertoire level. The MS cluster showed no association with clinical or MRI features, and the authors stated that larger cohorts are needed.

Recombination joined TRBV20-1 with TRBJ2-2; the D gene cannot be resolved reliably. Sequencing was performed on PBMCs. This receptor was identified in a woman aged 60-70 years with multiple sclerosis. CDR3 region: CSARDFETNTGELFF. The nucleotide sequence is TGCAGTGCTAGAGATTTCGAGACGAACACCGGGGAGCTGTTTTTT.